This T cell receptor (beta chain) was found in a study of T cells in Graves' hyperthyroidism and ophthalmopathy. V gave up 10 bases and J gave up 7 bases, with 16 bases separating them. From germline, CDR1 is ENHRY and CDR2 SYGVKD. This CDR3 comprises 13 residues. The investigators amplified TCR beta CDR3 regions from RNA transcripts. HTBI primers were employed in a first-round RT-PCR of the TCR CDR3. TCRdb re-called the multiplex PCR reads with MiXCR, one entry per CDR3 protein. The table lists more than 550,000 distinct CDR3 sequences, roughly a sixth of them singletons, with around 17% in the top ten. Progressors' blood was drawn at hyperthyroidism diagnosis, before ophthalmopathy symptoms.

The receptor's source is a woman aged 45-60 years with Graves' hyperthyroidism that later progressed to Graves' ophthalmopathy. The sequenced sample was blood. This chain links TRBV10-3 with TRBJ1-4; possibly TRBD1 for D (5 bases). The CDR3 coding sequence is TGTGCCACCAAAGGGTGGGGGATTGAAAAACTGTTTTTT. It translates to CATKGWGIEKLFF.